The clone carrying this T cell receptor beta chain was found many times. These data belong to a study of T cells in Graves' hyperthyroidism and ophthalmopathy. It was RNA transcripts that yielded the amplified TCR beta CDR3 regions. With the HTBI primer set, the TCR CDR3 went through a first round of RT-PCR. One entry per CDR3 protein results from TCRdb running MiXCR on the multiplex PCR reads. The data show some 300,000 distinct CDR3 sequences, around 17% seen once. The sequence came from a man aged 30 to 39 with Graves' hyperthyroidism. The sequenced material came from blood.

CDR3 nucleotide sequence: TGTGCCAGCAGCAACCCGACTAGCGGGGGTTACTACGAGCAGTACTTC. Amino acids: CASSNPTSGGYYEQYF. V is TRBV7-2 and J is TRBJ2-7; 12 bases fit TRBD2. CDR3 length equals 16 residues. V trimming: 5 bases; J trimming: 3 bases; junction bases outside the gene matches: 8. CDR1 and CDR2 (germline): SGHTA, FQGNSA.